The 8 T cell receptor beta chains below all came from one sample that was sequenced in a study of blood T cell repertoires in COVID-19. Measured with immunoSEQ multiplex PCR; TCRdb has only the in-frame clones, and not every one. The repertoire includes approximately 240,000 clones, about 85% of them detected once, and just under 6.5% sits in the top ten. Sequencing input: PBMCs or T cells enriched from blood (not recorded which). These receptor sequences come from a woman aged 30 to 39 with acute COVID-19.

A few counts support this clone. The chain joins TRBV7-8 to TRBJ2-7, with unresolved D. The CDR3 runs 13 residues. Trimming removed 5 bases at V and 0 bases at J, with 8 bases between. CDR1 SGHVS and CDR2 FQNEAQ come from the germline V gene. CDR3 sequence reads: CASSPGRSYEQYF. The CDR3 region has the DNA TGTGCCAGCAGCCCAGGTCGCTCCTACGAGCAGTACTTC.

J is TRBJ1-3 and V is TRBV10-3; D gene uncertain. The germline V gene encodes CDR1 ENHRY and CDR2 SYGVKD. V was pared by 3 bases and J by 0 bases, with 9 bases between. This CDR3 region has 15 residues. CDR3 nucleotide sequence: TGTGCCATCAGTGACCCCGTCCGCTCTGGAAACACCATATATTTT. Translated: CAISDPVRSGNTIYF.

The chain links TRBV4-1 to TRBJ2-3; 14 bases agree with TRBD2. V lost 1 base to trimming and J lost 6 bases; unmatched junction nucleotides: 18. This CDR3 has 21 amino acids. From germline, CDR1 is MGHRA and CDR2 YSYEKL. CDR3: CASSQGHTTSGGAGQVDTQYF. The DNA for the CDR3 is TGCGCCAGCAGCCAAGGCCACACGACTAGCGGGGGGGCCGGGCAAGTCGATACGCAGTATTTT.

The chain couples TRBV19 to TRBJ2-2; 8 bases are shared with TRBD2. CDR1 and CDR2 (germline): LNHDA, SQIVND (reference sequence). V was clipped by 5 bases and J by 6 bases; unmatched bases: 11. The CDR3 is 16 amino acids. CDR3 nucleotide sequence: TGTGCCAGTAGTCCCCCGGGAGGGCTCTCGGCCGGGGAGCTGTTTTTT. As protein: CASSPPGGLSAGELFF.

The rearrangement uses TRBV5-1 and TRBJ2-7; 12 bases align to TRBD2. The CDR3 covers 19 residues. Germline V gene data show CDR1 as SGHRS and CDR2 as YFSETQ. The trim removed 1 base at V and 5 bases at J, leaving 16 bases unmatched. As DNA, the CDR3 is TGCGCCAGCAGCTTGCCTAAATCCAGACTAGCGGGAGCACGGGACGAGCAGTACTTC. Its protein is CASSLPKSRLAGARDEQYF.

This rearrangement joins TRBV10-3 to TRBJ1-5; D might be TRBD1 (5 bases). Germline V gives CDR1 ENHRY, CDR2 SYGVKD. The CDR3 spans 15 residues. Trimming removed 0 bases at V and 11 bases at J, with 17 bases between. The CDR3 loop is CAISESDSPGSAQHF. CDR3 in DNA: TGTGCCATCAGTGAGTCTGACAGCCCAGGGTCCGCCCAGCATTTT.

This chain uses TRBV15 with TRBJ2-5, with 8 bases fitting TRBD1. Germline V lookup: CDR1 LNHNV, CDR2 YYDKDF (reference sequence). CDR3 size: 16 residues. Losses at the gene ends were 1 base for V and 2 bases for J; bases not matched to a gene: 6. The CDR3 DNA sequence: TGTGCCACCAGCAGAGGCGGACAGGGTAAACAAGAGACCCAGTACTTC. Protein sequence: CATSRGGQGKQETQYF.

In DNA, the CDR3 is TGTGCCAGCAGTGAAAGGCAGGGTGGCAATCAGCCCCAGCATTTT. Protein: CASSERQGGNQPQHF. The genes are TRBV6-1 and TRBJ1-5; tentative D call: TRBD1 (5 bases). V dropped 2 bases and J dropped 2 bases, with 10 bases sitting between them. Looked up from germline, CDR1 is MNHNS and CDR2 is SASEGT. This CDR3 has 15 residues.